The subject of this entry is one T cell receptor beta chain. Antigen unknown. Trimming took 4 bases from V and 5 from J, leaving 10 bases between them. The V gene's germline CDR1 is KGHDR and CDR2 SFDVKD. This CDR3 spans 13 amino acids. From RNA transcripts, TCR beta CDR3 regions were amplified. An initial round of RT-PCR targeting the TCR CDR3 relied on the HTBI primer set. In TCRdb, the multiplex PCR reads were re-called with MiXCR into one record per CDR3 protein. The sample lists approximately 640,000 distinct CDR3 sequences; 45% were seen once. These data belong to a study of T cells in Graves' hyperthyroidism and ophthalmopathy. Findings of the study overall: Ophthalmopathy stood apart from stable hyperthyroidism in a 13 V-J model.

The clonotype originates from an adult man with Graves' disease, either hyperthyroidism or ophthalmopathy (not recorded which). Sequenced input: peripheral blood or thyroid tissue (not recorded which). The chain uses TRBV24-1 and TRBJ2-5; possible D gene TRBD1, 5 bases. The CDR3 DNA sequence: TGTGCCACCAGTGACGCGACAGTTGAGACCCAGTACTTC. It translates to CATSDATVETQYF.